These 29 T cell receptor beta chains were all obtained from the same sample, sequenced in a study of cytomegalovirus exposure and HLA in healthy donors. A multiplex PCR was run with 60 Vbeta primers and 13 Jbeta primers. Using immunoSEQ multiplex PCR, the repertoire was profiled, and TCRdb retains in-frame clones only, with some absent. Here the sample spans 90,000 to 120,000 clones, roughly 80% being singletons. The specimen sequenced was PBMCs. The receptor source for this set is a man in his thirties or forties in good health and CMV-seronegative.

The chain is built from TRBV6-4 and TRBJ2-3; the match to TRBD2 covers 10 bases. Trimming removed 2 bases from V and 1 base from J; junction bases left unmatched: 0. This CDR3 comprises 15 residues. Germline V gives CDR1 MRHNA, CDR2 SNTAGT. The CDR3 spells CASSDGTSGTDTQYF. The CDR3 coding sequence is TGTGCCAGCAGTGACGGGACTAGCGGCACAGATACGCAGTATTTT.

The chain is built from TRBV5-1 and TRBJ1-1, with D maybe TRBD1 (5 bases). From germline, CDR1 is SGHRS and CDR2 YFSETQ. Trimming took off 7 bases at V and 0 bases at J, with 7 bases between the two ends. The CDR3 runs 12 residues. CDR3: CASGQLNTEAFF. CDR3 in DNA: TGCGCCAGCGGACAATTGAACACTGAAGCTTTCTTT.

The chain couples TRBV7-6 to TRBJ1-1, with D perhaps TRBD1 (5 bases). Germline CDR1 is SGHVS and CDR2 is FNYEAQ. The CDR3 runs to 13 residues. V lost 7 bases to trimming and J lost 5 bases, with 14 bases between them. The CDR3 spells CASTGGVGTEAFF. The CDR3 DNA follows: TGTGCCAGCACTGGGGGGGTAGGGACTGAAGCTTTCTTT. Variable domain in full (rest from reference TRBV7-6 and TRBJ1-1): GAGVSQSPRYKVTKRGQDVALRCDPISGHVSLYWYRQALGQGPEFLTYFNYEAQQDKSGLPNDRFSAERPEGSISTLTIQRTEQRDSAMYRCASTGGVGTEAFFGQGTRLTVV.

The table lists this clone with a few counts. The chain links TRBV29-1 to TRBJ1-1, with D unresolved. This CDR3 is 12 amino acids long. From germline, CDR1 is SQVTM and CDR2 ANQGSEA. V lost 4 bases and J lost 4, with 10 bases in between. CDR3 sequence: CSVVILSTEAFF. Written as DNA, the CDR3 is TGCAGCGTTGTAATTCTGAGCACTGAAGCTTTCTTT. The full variable domain, its missing parts supplied by reference TRBV29-1 and TRBJ1-1, is SAVISQKPSRDICQRGTSLTIQCQVDSQVTMMFWYRQQPGQSLTLIATANQGSEATYESGFVIDKFPISRPNLTFSTLTVSNMSPEDSSIYLCSVVILSTEAFFGQGTRLTVV.

This rearrangement joins TRBV2 to TRBJ1-3; the D is unclear. The V end lost 7 bases, the J end lost 0 bases, and 13 bases lay between the germline ends. Germline assignment: CDR1 SNHLY and CDR2 FYNNEI. The CDR3 sequence is 15 residues long. CDR3 region: CASTLTRNSGNTIYF. DNA for the CDR3: TGTGCCAGCACGCTCACACGAAACTCTGGAAACACCATATATTTT.

This clone has more than one count but fewer than ten. The rearrangement links TRBV6-1 to TRBJ2-7; 9 nucleotides line up with TRBD1. J lost 4 bases, V lost 2 bases, and 6 bases had no gene match. The length of the CDR3 is 15 residues. Germline CDR1 is MNHNS and CDR2 is SASEGT. CDR3 protein: CASSESWDRAYEQYF. CDR3 in DNA: TGTGCCAGCAGTGAATCTTGGGACAGGGCGTACGAGCAGTACTTC.

The gene calls are TRBV30 and TRBJ1-5; 9 bases match TRBD1. The ends lost 3 bases at V and 4 bases at J; junction bases unmatched: 4. CDR3 length: 14 residues. Germline loops: CDR1 GTSNPN, CDR2 SVGIG (reference sequence). In DNA, the CDR3 is TGTGCCTGGAGGCCGGGACAGGGTAATCAGCCCCAGCATTTT. Protein sequence: CAWRPGQGNQPQHF.

The rearrangement joins TRBV6-5 to TRBJ1-1; TRBD1 matches 11 bases. The CDR3 spans 15 residues. CDR1 MNHEY and CDR2 SVGAGI come from the germline V gene. Unmatched junction bases numbered 6, after V lost 5 bases and J lost 4 bases. This CDR3 reads CASSTTGTGGTEAFF. Written as DNA, the CDR3 is TGTGCCAGCAGTACTACCGGGACAGGGGGCACTGAAGCTTTCTTT.

This clone was counted between two and nine times. The V call is TRBV6-5, the J call TRBJ1-1, with 9 positions matching TRBD1. CDR1 is MNHEY, CDR2 SVGAGI, per germline. Trimming removed 2 bases from V and 3 bases from J; junction bases left unmatched: 1. The CDR3 consists of 14 residues. As DNA, the CDR3 is TGTGCCAGCAGTTACGGGGACAGGGACACTGAAGCTTTCTTT. Translated: CASSYGDRDTEAFF.

This clone was counted only a few times. The junction shows a germline mismatch at one end, possibly a read error. The chain links TRBV6-5 to TRBJ2-3; TRBD2 matches 9 bases. The germline CDR1 and CDR2 sequences are MNHEY and SVGAGI. This CDR3 has 16 residues. The CDR3 here is CASSNSVAGATDTQYF. The CDR3 DNA is TGTGCCAGCAGTAACTCTGTAGCGGGGGCCACAGATACGCAGTATTTT.

The chain is built from TRBV7-9 and TRBJ2-1; D is perhaps TRBD2 (6 bases). CDR3 length: 15 amino acids. Per germline, CDR1 SEHNR and CDR2 FQNEAQ (reference sequence). V gave up 1 base and J gave up 0 bases, with 7 bases separating them. The CDR3 reads CASSLVEGSYNEQFF. The CDR3 DNA reads TGTGCCAGCAGCTTAGTGGAGGGCTCCTACAATGAGCAGTTCTTC.

In this sample, this clone turned up a few times. Other DNA sequences within the sample encode an identical CDR3. The chain joins TRBV6-1 to TRBJ1-5; D unclear. The CDR3 covers 13 residues. The germline V gene encodes CDR1 MNHNS and CDR2 SASEGT. V lost 3 bases and J lost 2, with 5 bases in between. The CDR3 reads CASSESGNQPQHF. The CDR3 DNA sequence: TGTGCCAGCAGTGAGTCTGGCAATCAGCCCCAGCATTTT.

The genes are TRBV5-1 and TRBJ1-6; weak D call: TRBD1 (6 bases). In germline, CDR1 is SGHRS, CDR2 YFSETQ. The germline V and J ends were trimmed by 2 bases and 0 bases, with 15 bases remaining between them. This CDR3 is 18 amino acids long. CDR3 nucleotide sequence: TGCGCCAGCAGCTTAGGACAGCCTGCGAGCTCCTATAATTCACCCCTCCACTTT. This encodes CASSLGQPASSYNSPLHF.

The chain links TRBV19 to TRBJ1-5, with 10 nucleotides matching TRBD1. The CDR3 has 16 amino acids. Germline CDR1 and CDR2: LNHDA and SQIVND (reference sequence). With V trimmed by 6 bases and J by 1 base, 6 bases remained unmatched. CDR3 in amino acids: CASSHDRGRSNQPQHF. DNA of the CDR3: TGTGCCAGTAGCCACGACAGGGGGCGAAGCAATCAGCCCCAGCATTTT.

The chain combines TRBV25-1 with TRBJ2-7; D gene unclear. This CDR3 region has 13 residues. Trimming removed 3 bases at V and 6 bases at J, with 12 bases between. Germline lookup yields CDR1 MGHDK and CDR2 SYGVNS. The CDR3: CASSDLPTGEQYF. The CDR3 DNA reads as TGTGCCAGCAGTGATCTCCCCACGGGCGAGCAGTACTTC.

This sequence joins TRBV27 and TRBJ2-7; D is perhaps TRBD1 (5 bases). The V end was cut by 8 bases, the J end by 2 bases, with 16 bases between. The CDR3 is 14 residues long. CDR1 is MNHEY and CDR2 is SMNVEV in the germline V gene (reference sequence). CDR3 bases: TGTGCCAGCCGATACCTAGGGGCAGCCTACGAGCAGTACTTC. It codes for CASRYLGAAYEQYF.

The gene calls are TRBV9 and TRBJ1-5; D unresolved. In germline, CDR1 is SGDLS, CDR2 YYNGEE. Trimming cost V 0 bases and J 7 bases, with 8 bases left between them. The CDR3 consists of 13 residues. CDR3: CASSVGTGQPQHF. In nucleotides, the CDR3 is TGTGCCAGCAGCGTAGGAACCGGGCAGCCCCAGCATTTT.

This chain uses TRBV11-3 with TRBJ2-5; the match to TRBD2 covers 8 bases. Trimming took 6 bases from V and 5 from J; bases not matched to a gene: 8. Germline assignment: CDR1 SGHNT and CDR2 YENEEA. The CDR3 covers 14 residues. This CDR3 reads CASSDRGGGETQYF. In nucleotides, the CDR3 is TGTGCCAGCAGTGACCGGGGGGGCGGGGAGACCCAGTACTTC.

The table lists this clone with a count of one. The chain has TRBV14 and TRBJ1-6; D perhaps matches TRBD1 (5 bases). Between the trimmed V and J ends, which lost 6 bases and 10 bases, there was a span of 10 bases. The CDR3 runs 12 residues. Germline lookup yields CDR1 SGHDN and CDR2 FVKESK. This CDR3 is CASSYRKSPLHF. CDR3 bases: TGTGCCAGCAGTTACAGGAAATCACCCCTCCACTTT.

The chain couples TRBV7-3 to TRBJ2-1; D is ambiguous. Germline V gives CDR1 SGHTA, CDR2 FQGTGA. Trimming removed 4 bases from V and 8 bases from J, with 15 bases in between. The CDR3 runs 14 residues. This CDR3 is CASSSSVSLDEQFF. The CDR3, as DNA: TGTGCCAGCAGCTCCTCAGTTTCCCTCGATGAGCAGTTCTTC. The whole variable domain, remainder taken from reference TRBV7-3 and TRBJ2-1, is GAGVSQTPSNKVTEKGKYVELRCDPISGHTALYWYRQSLGQGPEFLIYFQGTGAADDSGLPNDRFFAVRPEGSVSTLKIQRTERGDSAVYLCASSSSVSLDEQFFGPGTRLTVL.

Regarding this clone: This CDR3 is also generated by other DNA sequences in the sample. The rearrangement uses TRBV7-9 and TRBJ2-7; D remains ambiguous. Germline lookup yields CDR1 SEHNR and CDR2 FQNEAQ (reference sequence). V was pared by 6 bases and J by 0 bases, with 6 bases between. The CDR3 sequence is 12 residues long. This CDR3 reads CASRGDSYEQYF. The DNA for the CDR3 is TGTGCCAGCAGAGGAGACTCCTACGAGCAGTACTTC.

This sequence joins TRBV30 and TRBJ1-2; D call uncertain. Trimming pared 3 bases from V and 6 bases from J, leaving 14 bases between. CDR1 is GTSNPN, CDR2 SVGIG, per germline (reference sequence). CDR3 length: 13 amino acids. In DNA form, the CDR3 reads TGTGCCTGGAGCCTGGCCCGAGGGAATGGCTACACCTTC. The encoded protein is CAWSLARGNGYTF.

The genes are TRBV5-1 and TRBJ1-4, with 8 bases aligning to TRBD1. J gave up 4 bases and V 7 bases, and 9 bases lay outside the gene matches. Germline loops: CDR1 SGHRS, CDR2 YFSETQ. The CDR3 sequence is 15 residues long. CDR3 in DNA: TGCGCCAGCCGGGACAGGAGGAGGGATAATGAAAAACTGTTTTTT. Translated: CASRDRRRDNEKLFF. The variable domain in full, completed from reference TRBV5-1 and TRBJ1-4, reads KAGVTQTPRYLIKTRGQQVTLSCSPISGHRSVSWYQQTPGQGLQFLFEYFSETQRNKGNFPGRFSGRQFSNSRSEMNVSTLELGDSALYLCASRDRRRDNEKLFFGSGTQLSVL.

The rearrangement joins TRBV10-3 to TRBJ2-5; 7 bases agree with TRBD1. Germline V gene lookup returns CDR1 ENHRY and CDR2 SYGVKD. J gave up 3 bases and V 6 bases, and 4 bases lay outside the gene matches. The CDR3 loop spans 13 amino acids. The CDR3 DNA reads TGTGCCATCAGCCCCGGGACAGAAGAGACCCAGTACTTC. The encoded protein is CAISPGTEETQYF.

The V call is TRBV7-8, the J call TRBJ2-7; 11 bases match TRBD2. Germline V gives CDR1 SGHVS, CDR2 FQNEAQ. This CDR3 is 15 amino acids long. The trim removed 6 bases at V and 4 bases at J, leaving 8 bases unmatched. The CDR3 nucleotides are TGTGCCAGCAGTTCTCCGGGACTAGCGGTGTACGAGCAGTACTTC. Translated, it gives CASSSPGLAVYEQYF.

This clone occurred a few times. J is TRBJ2-7 and V is TRBV30, with 9 positions matching TRBD1. Trimming removed 2 bases from V and 6 bases from J; junction bases left unmatched: 8. This CDR3 has 14 residues. The germline V gene has CDR1 GTSNPN and CDR2 SVGIG (reference sequence). CDR3 sequence (DNA): TGTGCCTGGAGTCGCGACAGGGGGTCCCTCGAGCAGTACTTC. The encoded protein is CAWSRDRGSLEQYF.

V and J are TRBV29-1 and TRBJ2-3; D might be TRBD2 (6 bases). Trimming left V 3 bases short and J 6 bases short, with 19 bases between. Germline CDR1 reads SQVTM; CDR2 reads ANQGSEA. The CDR3 length is 15 residues. This chain's CDR3 is CSVDRLANDLDTQYF. DNA for the CDR3: TGCAGCGTTGACCGCCTAGCGAACGACCTCGATACGCAGTATTTT.

The rearrangement links TRBV7-9 to TRBJ2-1; the match to TRBD2 covers 7 bases. The V segment lost 6 bases and the J segment 2 bases; nucleotides outside the gene matches: 7. The CDR3 sequence is 15 residues long. Germline V gene data show CDR1 as SEHNR and CDR2 as FQNEAQ (reference sequence). In DNA form, the CDR3 reads TGTGCCAGCAGGAAGGGCGGGAGCGCCTACAATGAGCAGTTCTTC. Translating it yields CASRKGGSAYNEQFF.

A note on this clone: Here the CDR3 omits its conserved ending phenylalanine or tryptophan, so a read error is the likely source. The chain carries TRBV18 and TRBJ2-3; 7 bases line up with TRBD2. Germline V gene sequence: CDR1 KGHSH, CDR2 LQKENI. CDR3 length: 14 amino acids. Germline trimming cut 3 bases from V and 0 bases from J; bases unmatched to any gene: 0. CDR3: CASSPGRSTDTQYV. DNA of the CDR3: TGTGCCAGCTCACCCGGGAGGAGCACAGATACGCAGTATGTT.